The rows below give T cell receptor beta chains drawn from one sample of a study. TCRdb analysed the RT-PCR reads with MiXCR anew, one entry per CDR3 protein. The sample lists hundreds of thousands of distinct CDR3 sequences, 14% seen once, with about 3.9% in the top ten. Sequenced input: memory CD4+ T cells from blood. The receptors here all came from a female donor in good health, serving as a healthy control. CDR3s include the opening cysteine and the closing phenylalanine or tryptophan. The order of the fields is D gene, V gene, J gene, clone size, CDR3 DNA, CDR3 protein. A D gene is named only where the DNA matches it firmly. Only some rows state a clone size, as once, few, many or a class for expanded clones.

D: TRBD1
V: TRBV4-3
J: TRBJ1-4
size: -
DNA: TGCGCCAGCAGCCCCCGGACAGGCTCTAATGAAAAACTGTTTTTT
CDR3: CASSPRTGSNEKLFF

D: TRBD1
V: TRBV7-2
J: TRBJ1-3
size: many
DNA: TGTGCCAGCAGCTTGCAGACAGGGGGATCCGGAAACACCATATATTTT
CDR3: CASSLQTGGSGNTIYF

D: TRBD1
V: TRBV6-2/TRBV6-3
J: TRBJ2-7
size: -
DNA: TGTGCCAGCACTCCGACAGGGGGCGAGCAGTACTTC
CDR3: CASTPTGGEQYF

D: -
V: TRBV5-1
J: TRBJ1-1
size: -
DNA: TGCGCCAGCAGCTGGACTCCGGCCGGCGGGGTAAACACTGAAGCTTTCTTT
CDR3: CASSWTPAGGVNTEAFF

D: -
V: TRBV18
J: TRBJ1-5
size: few
DNA: TGTGCCAGCTCACCGATTAAGGACAGCGTAGGACAGCCCCAGCATTTT
CDR3: CASSPIKDSVGQPQHF

D: -
V: TRBV18
J: TRBJ1-3
size: -
DNA: TGTGCCAGCTCACCACCTGCAGGGTCTGGAAACACCATATATTTT
CDR3: CASSPPAGSGNTIYF

D: -
V: TRBV20-1
J: TRBJ2-7
size: -
DNA: TGCAGTGCTGGGTGGATGGATGAGCAGTACTTC
CDR3: CSAGWMDEQYF

D: -
V: TRBV19
J: TRBJ2-2
size: -
DNA: TGTGCCAGTAAACTTCAGCAGGCGAACACCGGGGAGCTGTTTTTT
CDR3: CASKLQQANTGELFF

D: -
V: TRBV5-5
J: TRBJ2-1
size: many
DNA: TGTGCCAGCAGCTTACTTGATTCCGGGCCGAACAATGAGCAGTTCTTC
CDR3: CASSLLDSGPNNEQFF

D: -
V: TRBV9
J: TRBJ2-6
size: -
DNA: TGTGCCAGCAGCGTAGCTGGAAATGGGGCCAACGTCCTGACTTTC
CDR3: CASSVAGNGANVLTF

D: -
V: TRBV28
J: TRBJ1-2
size: few
DNA: TGTGCCAGCAGCCGGAGAAGCTTCACGGGCTACACCTTC
CDR3: CASSRRSFTGYTF

D: TRBD2
V: TRBV7-2
J: TRBJ2-5
size: medium-sized
DNA: TGTGCCAGCAGCTTAGGGGTTAGCGGGAGTGAGACCCAGTACTTC
CDR3: CASSLGVSGSETQYF

D: -
V: TRBV20-1
J: TRBJ2-4
size: -
DNA: TGCAGTGCCGAGCAGCCGGCAAACATTCAGTACTTC
CDR3: CSAEQPANIQYF

D: TRBD1
V: TRBV12-3/TRBV12-4
J: TRBJ2-7
size: many
DNA: TGTGCCAGCAGGTGGACAGGGACCTACGAGCAGTACTTC
CDR3: CASRWTGTYEQYF

D: -
V: TRBV29-1
J: TRBJ2-3
size: many
DNA: TGCAGCGGGCCGGATACGCAGTATTTT
CDR3: CSGPDTQYF

D: -
V: TRBV4-1
J: TRBJ2-3
size: few
DNA: TGCGCCAGCAGCCCAGTAGGATTCGGCACAGATACGCAGTATTTT
CDR3: CASSPVGFGTDTQYF

D: -
V: TRBV5-1
J: TRBJ2-7
size: -
DNA: TGCGCCAGCAGCTACTCCGGGACAAACGACTACGAGCAGTACTTC
CDR3: CASSYSGTNDYEQYF

D: -
V: TRBV7-3
J: TRBJ2-7
size: few
DNA: TGTGCCAGCAGCTTAACGTCCGACAGATCACAGTACTTC
CDR3: CASSLTSDRSQYF

D: TRBD1
V: TRBV5-1
J: TRBJ1-1
size: few
DNA: TGCGCCAGCAAACAGGGGGCGGGGGGCCTTGGCACTGAAGCTTTCTTT
CDR3: CASKQGAGGLGTEAFF

D: -
V: TRBV10-3
J: TRBJ1-5
size: many
DNA: TGTGCCAGCGCCGCCCGGGCAGGAGACTCCTCTTATAGCAATCAGCCCCAGCATTTT
CDR3: CASAARAGDSSYSNQPQHF

D: -
V: TRBV12-3/TRBV12-4
J: TRBJ1-2
size: few
DNA: TGTGCCAGCAGCGAGAGACGGGGGGTAGGCTACACCTTC
CDR3: CASSERRGVGYTF

D: -
V: TRBV2
J: TRBJ2-7
size: few
DNA: TGTGCCAGCAGTGACCCGGTGAACACACGCGAGCAGTACTTC
CDR3: CASSDPVNTREQYF

D: -
V: TRBV20-1
J: TRBJ2-1
size: -
DNA: TGCAGTGCCTCGACAGACCCCTACAATGAGCAGTTCTTC
CDR3: CSASTDPYNEQFF

D: -
V: TRBV7-9
J: TRBJ1-4
size: many
DNA: TGTGCCAGCAGCGACGGACCTAATGAAAAACTGTTTTTT
CDR3: CASSDGPNEKLFF

D: TRBD2
V: TRBV20-1
J: TRBJ2-1
size: -
DNA: TGCAGTGCTTTAAGGCGAGCTAGCGGGGCAAACAATGAGCAGTTCTTC
CDR3: CSALRRASGANNEQFF

D: -
V: TRBV5-5
J: TRBJ2-7
size: few
DNA: TGTGCCAGCAGACTCGGGACGCAAACCTACGAGCAGTACTTC
CDR3: CASRLGTQTYEQYF

D: TRBD2
V: TRBV20-1
J: TRBJ2-3
size: few
DNA: TGCAGTGCTAGACCGCCCGGACTAGCGGGAGTGGATACGCAGTATTTT
CDR3: CSARPPGLAGVDTQYF

D: -
V: TRBV12-3/TRBV12-4
J: TRBJ2-2
size: many
DNA: TGTGCCAGCAGTTCCCTAACGAACACCGGGGAGCTGTTTTTT
CDR3: CASSSLTNTGELFF

D: -
V: TRBV7-2
J: TRBJ2-2
size: many
DNA: TGTGCCAGCAGCGCCAACACCGGGGAGCTGTTTTTT
CDR3: CASSANTGELFF

D: -
V: TRBV3-1
J: TRBJ2-1
size: -
DNA: TGTGCCAGCAGCCAAGATGTGGTAGCCTACAATGAGCAGTTCTTC
CDR3: CASSQDVVAYNEQFF

D: -
V: TRBV12-3/TRBV12-4
J: TRBJ2-7
size: -
DNA: TGTGCCAGCAGTTCGATACAGGGCCAGTACTTC
CDR3: CASSSIQGQYF

D: -
V: TRBV7-3
J: TRBJ2-1
size: few
DNA: TGTGCCAGCAGCTTTTCAGAAAACAATGAGCAGTTCTTC
CDR3: CASSFSENNEQFF

D: -
V: TRBV6-5
J: TRBJ2-7
size: few
DNA: TGTGCCAGCAGTTACTCGGGCTCGACCCTGGGCCGGCGAAACGAGCAGTACTTC
CDR3: CASSYSGSTLGRRNEQYF

D: -
V: TRBV6-5
J: TRBJ2-1
size: -
DNA: TGTGCCAGCAGACAACAGGGGGGGTCCTACAATGAGCAGTTCTTC
CDR3: CASRQQGGSYNEQFF

D: TRBD2
V: TRBV5-8
J: TRBJ2-5
size: -
DNA: TGTGCCAGCAGGCGGGAGTACCAAGAGACCCAGTACTTC
CDR3: CASRREYQETQYF

D: -
V: TRBV5-1
J: TRBJ2-7
size: many
DNA: TGCGCCAGCAGCCCGGACGGGACCTACGAGCAGTACTTC
CDR3: CASSPDGTYEQYF

D: TRBD2
V: TRBV6-1
J: TRBJ2-5
size: few
DNA: TGTGCCAGCAGTGAAATGACTAGCCGACTGGCCCAGTACTTC
CDR3: CASSEMTSRLAQYF

D: TRBD2
V: TRBV20-1
J: TRBJ2-3
size: -
DNA: TGCAGTGCTAGCCCAAGGACTAGCTGGGCCACAGATACGCAGTATTTT
CDR3: CSASPRTSWATDTQYF

D: TRBD1
V: TRBV24-1
J: TRBJ1-4
size: many
DNA: TGTGCCACCAGTGACCCCGGGACAGGGGATGAAAAACTGTTTTTT
CDR3: CATSDPGTGDEKLFF

D: -
V: TRBV6-6
J: TRBJ1-4
size: -
DNA: TGTGCCAGCAGTTTCCCGAATAAAGGTCGGGCAGGGGATAATGAAAAACTGTTTTTT
CDR3: CASSFPNKGRAGDNEKLFF

D: -
V: TRBV7-2
J: TRBJ2-1
size: many
DNA: TGTGCCAGCAGCTTAGACAGGGGACTCTACAATGAGCAGTTCTTC
CDR3: CASSLDRGLYNEQFF

D: TRBD2
V: TRBV24-1
J: TRBJ2-1
size: -
DNA: TGTGCCACCTCTCCCGCGGGAGCTGACGATGAGCAGTTCTTC
CDR3: CATSPAGADDEQFF

D: TRBD2
V: TRBV5-6
J: TRBJ2-5
size: -
DNA: TGTGCCAGCAGCGGGGGGGGACTCAAAGAGACCCAGTACTTC
CDR3: CASSGGGLKETQYF

D: -
V: TRBV15
J: TRBJ2-5
size: many
DNA: TGTGCCACCAGCAGAGGAGTCCGGGACGCATCCCAAGAGACCCAGTACTTC
CDR3: CATSRGVRDASQETQYF

D: -
V: TRBV7-2
J: TRBJ2-3
size: few
DNA: TGTGCCAGCAGCTTAGCCTACAAAGATACGCAGTATTTT
CDR3: CASSLAYKDTQYF

D: TRBD1
V: TRBV5-6
J: TRBJ1-3
size: -
DNA: TGTGCCAGCACCACCCTGGGACAGGGAAACACCATATATTTT
CDR3: CASTTLGQGNTIYF

D: -
V: TRBV5-5
J: TRBJ1-2
size: many
DNA: TGTGCCAGCAGCTTGTTGATAGGTCTTAGCTATGGCTACACCTTC
CDR3: CASSLLIGLSYGYTF

D: -
V: TRBV24-1
J: TRBJ2-1
size: few
DNA: TGTGCCACCAGTGATTACGGACGGGCCCAAAATGAGCAGTTCTTC
CDR3: CATSDYGRAQNEQFF